This entry is about one T cell receptor (beta chain). The target antigen is unknown. Source study methods: The study's classifier, a distant-metastasis tool for papillary thyroid cancer, was built using CDR3 differences across clinicopathological groups. TCRdb reprocessed the PCR reads via MiXCR. Clone size and V and J calls follow TCRdb, not the original study. The sample consists of 30,000 to 40,000 clones, about 31% of them appearing once. V was pared by 7 bases and J by 11 bases, with 15 bases between. This CDR3 contains 13 residues. Looked up from germline, CDR1 is MNHNS and CDR2 is SASEGT. The sample comes from a study of metastatic and nonmetastatic thyroid tumors. Study as a whole: The study looked at repertoires side by side in blood and in tumor or nodule tissue from malignant and benign thyroid patients.

Prior to thyroid surgery, none of the patients had received any treatment. General observations from the study: Benign nodules were reported to have significantly lower TCR beta diversity than malignant thyroid tumors, in blood and tumor.

The chain recombines TRBV6-1 with TRBJ1-6; weak D call: TRBD1 (6 bases). Sequencing was performed on blood. This receptor was identified in a female donor with papillary thyroid cancer or a benign thyroid nodule (not recorded which). Some clones in this sample may be carry-over from other donors' samples. CDR3 DNA sequence: TGTGCCAGCAACACGGGGGGCCAGACACCCCTCCACTTT. Translating it yields CASNTGGQTPLHF.